This TCR beta chain comes out of a study of T cell clonality in common variable immunodeficiency. Produced via immunoSEQ multiplex PCR; TCRdb's table is partial and in-frame only. The table lists about 40,000 clones, with no singletons. With V trimmed by 5 bases and J by 1 base, 6 bases remained unmatched. CDR1 and CDR2 (germline): SGHVS, FQNEAQ. This CDR3 comprises 17 residues. This clone was observed many times. The sequence runs out 3 residues before the end of the CDR3; the remainder is reconstructed from the germline J gene. V and J are TRBV7-8 and TRBJ2-3; 13 bases are shared with TRBD2. This sequence originates from a person aged 18 to 70 in good health. The sequencing sample was made of peripheral blood mononuclear cells. The CDR3 bases that were read are TGTGCCAGCAGCCCAAGACTAGCGGGAGGCCGCACAGATACG. Protein: CASSPRLAGGRTDT. The complete CDR3 reads CASSPRLAGGRTDTQYF.